This passage covers 18 T cell receptor beta chains from one sample sequenced in a study of T-cell memory formation after mild COVID-19 listed by TCRdb under 2021. Libraries came from 5' RACE. The listed sequencing device is Illumina NovaSeq 6000. The public reads were reprocessed in TCRdb via fastp at Q25 and MiXCR, keeping in-frame beta chains. Entries that share a CDR3 protein sequence are merged under the most common genes and DNA. Within this sample are roughly 400,000 distinct CDR3 sequences, with 16% of them counted one time only. In total, the top ten clones hold under 25% of the sample. Sequencing was carried out using PBMCs or a T cell subset sorted from them (not recorded which). These receptors were collected from a young man who had mild COVID-19 (a few samples of this study predate the infection). The sample titles of this study are shuffled in the database, so cell type and time point are left out; the donor was told from shared clones.

This clonotype was seen only a few times. The chain links TRBV3-1 to TRBJ1-6; D is unresolved. The germline V gene encodes CDR1 LGHDT and CDR2 YNNKEL (reference sequence). V lost 0 bases and J 10 bases, leaving 7 bases between the germline ends. The CDR3 length is 13 residues. CDR3 DNA: TGTGCCAGCAGCCAAGATCTTTGGTCACCCCTCCACTTT. This encodes CASSQDLWSPLHF. Full variable domain (missing parts from reference TRBV3-1 and TRBJ1-6): DTAVSQTPKYLVTQMGNDKSIKCEQNLGHDTMYWYKQDSKKFLKIMFSYNNKELIINETVPNRFSPKSPDKAHLNLHINSLELGDSAVYFCASSQDLWSPLHFGNGTRLTVT.

The rearrangement uses TRBV7-8 and TRBJ2-3, with 10 positions matching TRBD1. The CDR3 covers 17 residues. The trim removed 0 bases at V and 5 bases at J, leaving 8 bases unmatched. The germline CDR1 and CDR2 sequences are SGHVS and FQNEAQ. The CDR3 coding sequence is TGTGCCAGCAGCTTAGCCCCCTGGGACAGGGGTGGAGATACGCAGTATTTT. The encoded protein is CASSLAPWDRGGDTQYF.

This clonotype was found a few times. This chain links TRBV24-1 with TRBJ2-3; D gene ambiguous. With 1 base removed from V and 0 bases from J, the gap between germline ends came to 7 bases. This CDR3 spans 15 amino acids. Germline CDR1 is KGHDR and CDR2 is SFDVKD. CDR3 sequence reads: CATSDFPASTDTQYF. The CDR3 DNA reads as TGTGCCACCAGTGATTTCCCAGCCAGCACAGATACGCAGTATTTT.

The gene calls are TRBV7-6 and TRBJ2-2; D call uncertain. The CDR3 consists of 17 residues. Trimming shortened V by 2 bases and J by 6 bases, and 19 bases separated the two germline ends. Germline V gene lookup returns CDR1 SGHVS and CDR2 FNYEAQ. DNA for the CDR3: TGTGCCAGCAGCTTATATCCCACGGTCACCTTTCCCGGGGAGCTGTTTTTT. Encoded protein: CASSLYPTVTFPGELFF.

This clonotype was detected only a few times. The chain couples TRBV6-2 or TRBV6-3 to TRBJ1-5; 8 bases map to TRBD1. The CDR3 has 17 residues. Germline V gene lookup returns CDR1 MNHEY and CDR2 SVGEGT. With 2 bases clipped from V and 11 bases from J, the junction kept 17 bases outside the gene matches. In DNA, the CDR3 is TGTGCCAGCAGTTACGGACCAGACAGGGGTTGGGGATGGACCCAGCATTTT. Protein product: CASSYGPDRGWGWTQHF.

Many counts were recorded for this clonotype. The chain recombines TRBV5-1 with TRBJ2-1; D is unclear. The germline V gene has CDR1 SGHRS and CDR2 YFSETQ. The ends were cut back, 0 bases at V and 4 bases at J, with 5 bases in the middle. This CDR3 contains 13 residues. This CDR3 reads CASSLDGYNEQFF. Here the CDR3 DNA reads TGCGCCAGCAGCTTGGACGGGTACAATGAGCAGTTCTTC.

The gene calls are TRBV5-6 and TRBJ2-1; 7 nucleotides agree with TRBD1. CDR3 length: 17 amino acids. Germline V gives CDR1 SGHDT, CDR2 YYEEEE. V lost 4 bases to trimming and J lost 6 bases; unmatched junction nucleotides: 16. CDR3 sequence: CASSPLAETGPSNEQFF. The DNA of the CDR3 is TGTGCCAGCAGCCCCCTGGCCGAGACAGGGCCTAGCAATGAGCAGTTCTTC.

V is TRBV7-6 and J is TRBJ2-7; weak D call: TRBD1 (5 bases). Germline assignment: CDR1 SGHVS and CDR2 FNYEAQ. V dropped 0 bases and J dropped 6 bases, with 6 bases sitting between them. The CDR3 runs to 12 residues. The DNA of the CDR3 is TGTGCCAGCAGCTTAGCAGGGGTCGAGCAGTACTTC. Translation gives CASSLAGVEQYF.

This chain joins TRBV7-3 and TRBJ1-6; D ambiguous. Between the trimmed V and J ends, which lost 5 bases and 7 bases, there was a span of 9 bases. The CDR3 extends over 13 amino acids. Germline V gene sequence: CDR1 SGHTA, CDR2 FQGTGA. The CDR3 region is CASSTRRNSPLHF. The CDR3 DNA reads TGTGCCAGCAGCACCCGGAGAAATTCACCCCTCCACTTT.

This clonotype was seen more than once but under ten times. The chain joins TRBV6-2 or TRBV6-3 to TRBJ2-2; the D gene could be TRBD1 or TRBD2 (5 bases each). With 1 base removed from V and 8 bases from J, the gap between germline ends came to 8 bases. Germline V gene data show CDR1 as MNHEY and CDR2 as SVGEGT. The CDR3 length is 13 residues. The CDR3, as DNA: TGTGCCAGCAGTTACTGGGGGAAAGGGGAGCTGTTTTTT. This codes for CASSYWGKGELFF.

This clonotype was observed a few times. The chain employs TRBV7-9 and TRBJ2-1; weak D call: TRBD2 (5 bases). CDR3 length equals 12 residues. Germline CDR1 SEHNR, CDR2 FQNEAQ (reference sequence). Trimming stripped 4 bases from V and 14 bases from J, with 15 bases between. In DNA, the CDR3 is TGTGCCAGCAGCTGGAGCGGAGGCGATGAGTTCTTC. Translation: CASSWSGGDEFF.

The chain recombines TRBV20-1 with TRBJ1-1; D not resolved. V was pared by 6 bases and J by 1 base, with 9 bases between. CDR1 DFQATT and CDR2 SNEGSKA come from the germline V gene (reference sequence). This CDR3 region has 12 residues. CDR3 region: CSAQQPNTEAFF. The CDR3 bases are TGCAGTGCCCAACAGCCGAACACTGAAGCTTTCTTT.

This chain uses TRBV6-2 or TRBV6-3 with TRBJ2-1; 7 bases agree with TRBD2. In germline, CDR1 is MNHEY, CDR2 SVGEGT. The CDR3 has 16 amino acids. Losses at the gene ends were 8 bases for V and 7 bases for J; bases not matched to a gene: 17. The CDR3 here is CASGRRFSGAPNEQFF. DNA for the CDR3: TGTGCCAGCGGGCGCCGATTCAGCGGGGCGCCGAATGAGCAGTTCTTC.

This clonotype was detected a few times. This chain links TRBV7-2 with TRBJ2-1; no definite D call. Germline-derived CDR1 and CDR2 are SGHTA and FQGNSA. This CDR3 contains 16 residues. V was trimmed by 0 bases and J by 0 bases, leaving 9 bases between them. CDR3 residues: CASSLATRSSYNEQFF. The CDR3 region has the DNA TGTGCCAGCAGCTTAGCTACCAGAAGCTCCTACAATGAGCAGTTCTTC.

Only a few counts were recorded for this clonotype. This chain uses TRBV4-2 with TRBJ2-3; D tentatively reads TRBD1 or TRBD2 (5 bases each). V shed 3 bases and J shed 2 bases, with 9 bases lying between them. This CDR3 region has 14 residues. Germline CDR1 LGHNA, CDR2 YNFKEQ. This CDR3 reads CASSQGENTDTQYF. CDR3 in DNA: TGTGCCAGCAGCCAGGGGGAAAACACAGATACGCAGTATTTT.

This clonotype was detected ten times or more. This chain connects TRBV7-2 to TRBJ2-4; D ambiguous. Trimming left V 5 bases short and J 1 base short, with 9 bases between. Germline V lookup: CDR1 SGHTA, CDR2 FQGNSA. CDR3 size: 14 residues. The CDR3, as DNA: TGTGCCAGCAGCGGGGTAGGGGCCAAAAACATTCAGTACTTC. It specifies CASSGVGAKNIQYF.

The chain links TRBV3-1 to TRBJ1-2; D remains unclear. The CDR3 consists of 17 residues. Germline V gene lookup returns CDR1 LGHDT and CDR2 YNNKEL (reference sequence). V was pared by 1 base and J by 2 bases, with 17 bases between. The CDR3 DNA sequence: TGTGCCAGCAGCCAAGGGAACGACGCACTTGGGAACTATGGCTACACCTTC. Residues: CASSQGNDALGNYGYTF.

In this sample, this clonotype turned up many times. The CDR3: CASSMTGEQGVNEQFF. DNA for the CDR3: TGTGCCAGCAGTATGACAGGTGAACAGGGAGTCAATGAGCAGTTCTTC. The chain employs TRBV12-3 or TRBV12-4 and TRBJ2-1; D perhaps matches TRBD1 (6 bases). Trimming left V 5 bases short and J 6 bases short, with 20 bases between. The CDR3 sequence is 16 residues long.